In its sample, the clone carrying this T cell receptor (beta chain) ranks as large (0.1 to 1%). This entry is derived from a study of CXCR3 chemokines and chemotherapy response in bladder cancer. MiXCR, run by TCRdb on the PCR reads, gives a single entry per CDR3 protein. Among around 1,200 distinct CDR3 sequences listed, around 17% were seen once. J was trimmed by 4 bases and V by 6 bases; bases with no gene match: 3. Germline V gene lookup returns CDR1 LNHDA and CDR2 SQIVND (reference sequence). The CDR3 is 12 residues long. This chain connects TRBV19 to TRBJ2-7; 7 bases are a match to TRBD1. The sample was gathered from a patient whose treatment included neoadjuvant chemotherapy. The TCR was taken from a human donor with bladder cancer that responded to neoadjuvant chemotherapy. The DNA for the CDR3 is TGTGCCAGTAGCCAACAGGGGTACGAGCAGTACTTC. Protein product: CASSQQGYEQYF.